The 6 T cell receptor beta chains below come from one sample, sequenced in a study of cytomegalovirus exposure and HLA in healthy donors. The study ran its PCR with 60 Vbeta and 13 Jbeta primers. The assay was immunoSEQ multiplex PCR, and TCRdb's table has in-frame clones only and misses some. The sample table includes more than 40,000 clones. The sequenced material came from PBMCs. The source is a woman between 40 and 55 years old in good health and CMV-seronegative.

The V and J genes are TRBV10-3 and TRBJ1-5; weak D call: TRBD1 (5 bases). The germline V gene has CDR1 ENHRY and CDR2 SYGVKD. V shed 3 bases and J shed 3 bases, with 9 bases lying between them. CDR3 length equals 14 residues. CDR3 protein: CAISDTGDNQPQHF. In nucleotides, the CDR3 is TGTGCCATCAGTGATACAGGCGACAATCAGCCCCAGCATTTT.

This rearrangement joins TRBV4-1 to TRBJ2-7; D gene ambiguous. This CDR3 is built from 13 residues. V gave up 9 bases and J gave up 2 bases, with 14 bases separating them. Per the germline V gene, CDR1 is MGHRA and CDR2 is YSYEKL. CDR3 residues: CARLLKATYEQYF. The CDR3 DNA reads TGCGCCAGACTCCTCAAAGCGACCTACGAGCAGTACTTC.

The chain is built from TRBV29-1 and TRBJ2-3; 8 nucleotides agree with TRBD2. Germline loops: CDR1 SQVTM, CDR2 ANQGSEA. This CDR3 is 17 amino acids long. The V and J ends lost 0 bases and 2 bases, in that order; junction bases with no gene match: 10. The CDR3 DNA reads as TGCAGCGTTGAAGATCAGGGTCTAGCGGGTCTCACAGATACGCAGTATTTT. Its protein is CSVEDQGLAGLTDTQYF.

The chain recombines TRBV7-9 with TRBJ1-5, with TRBD1 identical over 8 bases. Germline lookup yields CDR1 SEHNR and CDR2 FQNEAQ (reference sequence). The CDR3 is 17 amino acids. J gave up 2 bases and V 0 bases, and 6 bases lay outside the gene matches. The CDR3 DNA follows: TGTGCCAGCAGCTTAGCTCCGACAGGGGCAGGCAATCAGCCCCAGCATTTT. Amino acid sequence: CASSLAPTGAGNQPQHF.

The V call is TRBV4-2, the J call TRBJ2-3, with 10 bases identical to TRBD2. V trimming: 0 bases; J trimming: 7 bases; junction bases outside the gene matches: 10. The germline V gene has CDR1 LGHNA and CDR2 YNFKEQ. This CDR3 contains 17 residues. In DNA form, the CDR3 reads TGTGCCAGCAGCCAAGAACCCCCAGCGGGGGGGGATCATACGCAGTATTTT. It specifies CASSQEPPAGGDHTQYF.

This chain links TRBV2 with TRBJ1-2, with 7 bases aligning to TRBD1. With 5 bases clipped from V and 8 bases from J, the junction kept 11 bases outside the gene matches. The CDR3 length is 14 residues. Germline values: CDR1 SNHLY, CDR2 FYNNEI. This CDR3 reads CASSPDREVRGYTF. CDR3 DNA sequence: TGTGCCAGCAGTCCTGACAGGGAAGTACGCGGCTACACCTTC.